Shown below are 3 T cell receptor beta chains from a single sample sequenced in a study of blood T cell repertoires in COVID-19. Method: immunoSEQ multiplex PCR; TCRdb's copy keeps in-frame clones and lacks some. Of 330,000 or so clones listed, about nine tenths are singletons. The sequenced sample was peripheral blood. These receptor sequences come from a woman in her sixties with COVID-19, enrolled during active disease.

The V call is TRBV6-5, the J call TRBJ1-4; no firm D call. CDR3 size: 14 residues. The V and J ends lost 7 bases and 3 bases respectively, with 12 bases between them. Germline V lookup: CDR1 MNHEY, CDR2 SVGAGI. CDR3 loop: CASNSLGSNEKLFF. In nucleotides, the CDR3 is TGTGCCAGCAACAGCTTAGGATCTAATGAAAAACTGTTTTTT.

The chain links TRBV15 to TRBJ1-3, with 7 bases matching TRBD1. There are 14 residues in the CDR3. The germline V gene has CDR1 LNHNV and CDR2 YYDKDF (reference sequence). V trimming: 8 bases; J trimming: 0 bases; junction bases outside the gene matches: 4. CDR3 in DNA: TGTGCCACCCGACAGGGTTACTCTGGAAACACCATATATTTT. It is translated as CATRQGYSGNTIYF. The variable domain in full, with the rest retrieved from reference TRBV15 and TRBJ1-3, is DAMVIQNPRYQVTQFGKPVTLSCSQTLNHNVMYWYQQKSSQAPKLLFHYYDKDFNNEADTPDNFQSRRPNTSFCFLDIRSPGLGDTAMYLCATRQGYSGNTIYFGEGSWLTVV.

CDR3 amino acids: CASRDGSNYGYTF. CDR3 in DNA: TGTGCCAGCAGAGACGGGAGTAACTATGGCTACACCTTC. The chain employs TRBV6-6 and TRBJ1-2, with unresolved D. Germline CDR1 is MNHNY and CDR2 is SVGAGI (reference sequence). The V end lost 6 bases, the J end lost 1 base, and 9 bases lay between the germline ends. CDR3 length equals 13 residues.